The 5 T cell receptor beta chains reported below all come from one sample, sequenced in a study of early stage breast cancer tumors. Data came from immunoSEQ multiplex PCR; TCRdb stores just in-frame clones and leaves some out. The sample holds tens of thousands of clones, 65% to 85% seen once. Sample: blood. These receptors were obtained from a person between 55 and 69 years old with breast cancer.

The J gene is TRBJ1-2, the V gene TRBV28; maybe TRBD1 (6 bases). Germline V CDR1 and CDR2: MDHEN, SYDVKM. The CDR3 has 13 amino acids. V lost 6 bases and J lost 8, with 16 bases in between. CDR3 DNA sequence: TGTGCCAGCAGCCAGGGACAAGTCAGCGGCTACACCTTC. It translates to CASSQGQVSGYTF.

This chain uses TRBV2 with TRBJ1-4, with TRBD1 identical over 9 bases. This CDR3 has 16 amino acids. CDR1 is SNHLY and CDR2 is FYNNEI in the germline V gene. J gave up 1 base and V 7 bases, and 7 bases lay outside the gene matches. The CDR3 spells CASNYRGRITNEKLFF. The DNA of the CDR3 is TGTGCCAGCAATTACAGGGGGCGAATAACTAATGAAAAACTGTTTTTT.

This clone was counted between two and nine times. The gene calls are TRBV2 and TRBJ1-2, with no clear D. The CDR3 runs to 12 residues. Germline V lookup: CDR1 SNHLY, CDR2 FYNNEI. V lost 6 bases to trimming and J lost 7 bases, with 12 bases between them. DNA of the CDR3: TGTGCCAGCAGGCGAGATATTGGTGGCTACACCTTC. As protein: CASRRDIGGYTF.

This sequence joins TRBV15 and TRBJ2-7, with D possibly TRBD2 on 5 matching bases. The CDR3 has 14 amino acids. V was trimmed by 1 base and J by 0 bases, leaving 7 bases between them. Germline V CDR1 and CDR2: LNHNV, YYDKDF (reference sequence). The CDR3 here is CATSRAGNSYEQYF. In DNA, the CDR3 is TGTGCCACCAGCAGAGCCGGGAACTCCTACGAGCAGTACTTC.

V and J are TRBV27 and TRBJ2-1; D remains ambiguous. CDR3 length: 13 amino acids. The V end lost 3 bases, the J end lost 4 bases, and 7 bases lay between the germline ends. In germline, CDR1 is MNHEY, CDR2 SMNVEV (reference sequence). CDR3 sequence (DNA): TGTGCCAGCAGTTTGGGCAGGTACAATGAGCAGTTCTTC. The encoded protein is CASSLGRYNEQFF.